These 27 T cell receptor beta chains share one sample of origin, sequenced in a study of tissue T cells after allogeneic stem cell transplantation. As to time point: mouse harvest day 7 after allogeneic transplant. Each mouse received 10^7 T-cell-depleted marrow cells plus 10^6 splenic CD5+ T cells by tail vein. The method was immunoSEQ multiplex PCR; TCRdb's version includes in-frame clones alone and lacks a portion of them. Of over 2,000 clones detected, around 55% appear once; the ten largest clones hold about 17%. Sample: liver tissue. These receptors all come from a female BALB/c mouse given C57BL/6 T cells with graft-versus-host disease after an allogeneic hematopoietic cell transplant.

There are a few counts of this clone. The gene names here belong to mouse. The part of the CDR3 DNA that was read is TGTGCCAGCAGCCCCGTAACATCTAACCAGGCTCCGCTT. Translation: CASSPVTSNQAPL. The whole CDR3 reads CASSPVTSNQAPLF. The J gene is TRBJ1-5, the V gene TRBV19, with D hard to call. The read falls 1 residue short of the CDR3 end, and the missing part is taken from the germline J gene. Germline values: CDR1 FNHDT, CDR2 SITEND (reference sequence). V was clipped by 5 bases and J by 4 bases, with 13 bases between them. This CDR3 spans 14 amino acids.

This clone turned up a few times. Germline and genes: mouse. The CDR3 spells CASRSSGNTEVFF. Partial CDR3 DNA: TGTGCAAGCAGATCCTCAGGGAACACAGAAGTCTTC. The rearrangement uses TRBV16 and TRBJ1-1; D not certain. The read halts 1 residue ahead of the CDR3 end, with the missing end drawn from the germline J gene. This CDR3 is 13 amino acids long. V was cut by 6 bases and J by 1 base, with 9 bases left in between. Looked up from germline, CDR1 is SGHSA and CDR2 is FRNQAP. Filled out from reference TRBV16 and TRBJ1-1, the complete variable domain reads NAGVIQTPRHKVTGKGQEATLWCEPISGHSAVFWYRQTIVQGLEFLTYFRNQAPIDDSGMPKERFSAQMPNQSHSTLKIQSTQPQDSAVYLCASRSSGNTEVFFGKGTRLTVV.

This clone was detected only a few times. Gene names are the mouse ones. The DNA ends 1 residue before the CDR3 does, and the rest of the CDR3 is filled in from the germline J gene. This chain connects TRBV16 to TRBJ1-3; unclear D gene. The germline V and J ends were trimmed by 6 bases and 0 bases, with 9 bases remaining between them. The germline V gene encodes CDR1 SGHSA and CDR2 FRNQAP. The CDR3 is made up of 14 amino acids. The DNA read from the CDR3 is TGTGCAAGCAGGGGAGAATATTCTGGAAATACGCTCTAT. Its protein is CASRGEYSGNTLY. The CDR3 reads in full as CASRGEYSGNTLYF.

A note on this clone: Gene names are the mouse ones. The read gets to within 1 residue of the CDR3 end, and the germline J gene fills in the rest. The chain has TRBV1 and TRBJ2-5; 9 bases map to TRBD2. The germline V gene has CDR1 NSQYPW and CDR2 LRSPGD (reference sequence). With V trimmed by 3 bases and J by 5 bases, 3 bases remained unmatched. CDR3 size: 14 residues. The CDR3 sequence: CTCSALGGRDTQYF. CDR3 DNA, as far as it was read: TGCACCTGCAGTGCTTTGGGGGGGCGAGACACCCAGTAC.

As for this clone: Genes and germline are mouse. Partial CDR3 DNA: TGTGCCAGCAGTCTTGGGGTCCAAGACACCCAGTAC. Translating it yields CASSLGVQDTQY. The full CDR3 is CASSLGVQDTQYF. The chain combines TRBV26 with TRBJ2-5; D is possibly TRBD2 (5 bases). The CDR3 end lies 1 residue beyond the end of the read and is filled in from the germline J gene. This CDR3 has 13 amino acids. The germline gives CDR1 KGHPV, CDR2 FQNQEV (reference sequence). Deletions cut 3 bases from V and 2 bases from J, with 6 bases between.

As for this clone: Mouse gene names apply. The CDR3 goes on 1 residue after the read ends, and that part is filled in from the germline J gene. The chain carries TRBV26 and TRBJ2-7, with 8 positions matching TRBD1. The V and J ends lost 1 base and 7 bases, in that order; junction bases with no gene match: 9. The length of the CDR3 is 15 residues. The germline gives CDR1 KGHPV, CDR2 FQNQEV (reference sequence). The CDR3 here is CASSLLAGGAGEQYF. CDR3 bases read: TGTGCCAGCAGTCTGTTGGCAGGGGGCGCGGGAGAACAGTAC. The variable domain in full, completed from reference TRBV26 and TRBJ2-7, reads NSKVIQTPRYLVKGQGQKAKMRCIPEKGHPVVFWYQQNKNNEFKFLINFQNQEVLQQIDMTEKRFSAECPSNSPCSLEIQSSEAGDSALYLCASSLLAGGAGEQYFGPGTRLTVL.

As for this clone: Mouse germline and gene names are used. The read ends 1 residue before the CDR3 terminus; that terminus is restored from the germline J gene. The V call is TRBV23, the J call TRBJ2-4; the table gives TRBD1 as D, unverified against the DNA. CDR1 and CDR2 from the germline V gene are KGHTA and FQNQQP. This CDR3 contains 16 residues. CDR3 bases read: TGCTCCAGCAGTCAATGGGAAGGGGGCCGTCAAAACACCTTGTAC. It yields the protein CSSSQWEGGRQNTLY. The complete CDR3 sequence is CSSSQWEGGRQNTLYF. Filled out from reference TRBV23 and TRBJ2-4, the complete variable domain reads DAAVTQKPRYLIKMKGQEAEMKCIPEKGHTAVFWYQQKQSKELKFLIYFQNQQPLDQIDMVKERFSAVCPSSSLCSLGIRTCEAEDSALYLCSSSQWEGGRQNTLYFGAGTRLSVL.

This clone was detected only once. Mouse gene names apply. The read finishes 1 residue shy of the CDR3 end, and the germline J gene is used to complete it. The sample has other DNA sequences that encode this CDR3 too. The chain joins TRBV26 to TRBJ1-1; 7 positions match TRBD1. CDR3 length: 13 residues. Trimming cost V 4 bases and J 1 base; bases outside gene matches: 0. Germline values: CDR1 KGHPV, CDR2 FQNQEV (reference sequence). CDR3: CASSRTGNTEVFF. The part of the CDR3 DNA that was read is TGTGCCAGCAGTCGGACAGGAAACACAGAAGTCTTC.

This clone appeared a few times. The germline and genes are mouse ones. The read stops 1 residue short of the end of the CDR3; the missing end is completed from the germline J gene. The chain couples TRBV24 to TRBJ2-3; D not certain. V lost 2 bases, J lost 2 bases, and 5 bases lay in between. The CDR3 has 13 residues. Germline CDR1 is KGHTA and CDR2 is FRNEEI. CDR3 protein: CASSLGNAETLYF. The DNA read from the CDR3 is TGTGCCAGCAGTCTGGGTAATGCAGAAACGCTGTAT.

This clone qualifies as large. Mouse germline and gene names are used. The read ends 1 residue early relative to the CDR3; the germline J gene fills the gap. This chain joins TRBV13-3 and TRBJ1-4; 7 nucleotides align to TRBD1. The germline gives CDR1 NNHDY, CDR2 SYVADS. The CDR3 contains 14 residues. V was pared by 1 base and J by 7 bases, with 4 bases of the junction left unmatched. CDR3 DNA, as far as it was read: TGTGCCAGCAGTGATAAGGGGGCGCTCGAAAGATTATTT. Its protein product is CASSDKGALERLF. The full-length CDR3 reads as CASSDKGALERLFF.

This clone was seen only a few times. Any gene name here is a mouse gene name. With the read ending 1 residue before the CDR3 end, the germline J gene is used to fill in that end. The V and J genes are TRBV16 and TRBJ2-5; 8 bases are shared with TRBD2. V was clipped by 0 bases and J by 2 bases; unmatched bases: 4. Germline loops: CDR1 SGHSA, CDR2 FRNQAP. This CDR3 is 16 amino acids long. CDR3 bases read: TGTGCAAGCAGCTTAGATCGGGGGGGCGGCCAAGACACCCAGTAC. Protein: CASSLDRGGGQDTQY. The complete CDR3 reads CASSLDRGGGQDTQYF.

This clone was seen a handful of times. Mouse germline and gene names are used. Read data end 1 residue before the CDR3 end; the end is taken from the germline J gene. J is TRBJ2-7 and V is TRBV3; TRBD1 or TRBD2 may be the D gene (5 bases each). The CDR3 spans 11 residues. CDR1 is SNHLY, CDR2 FYNGKV, per germline (reference sequence). Trimming left V 8 bases short and J 7 bases short, with 12 bases between. CDR3: CASARGWEQYF. CDR3 bases read: TGTGCCAGCGCGCGGGGGTGGGAACAGTAC.

The sample holds a few counts of this clone. Any gene name here is a mouse gene name. The read halts 1 residue ahead of the CDR3 end, with the missing end drawn from the germline J gene. The chain employs TRBV26 and TRBJ1-3; D is uncertain. The CDR3 is 13 residues long. V lost 4 bases, J lost 0 bases, and 4 bases lay in between. The germline gives CDR1 KGHPV, CDR2 FQNQEV (reference sequence). The covered CDR3 bases are TGTGCCAGCAGTCCGAATTCTGGAAATACGCTCTAT. It encodes CASSPNSGNTLY. Given in full, the CDR3 is CASSPNSGNTLYF.

A note on this clone: Each gene name is a mouse one. The read stops 1 residue short of the end of the CDR3; the missing end is completed from the germline J gene. The chain links TRBV16 to TRBJ2-4; no reliable D call. There are 12 residues in the CDR3. Germline V gives CDR1 SGHSA, CDR2 FRNQAP. V shed 5 bases and J shed 1 base, with 4 bases lying between them. The covered CDR3 bases are TGTGCAAGCAGCGGGGGTCAAAACACCTTGTAC. Translation: CASSGGQNTLY. The entire CDR3 sequence reads CASSGGQNTLYF.

Comments on this clone: Germline and genes: mouse. The read ends 1 residue early relative to the CDR3; the germline J gene fills the gap. This chain links TRBV3 with TRBJ2-5, with 13 positions matching TRBD2. CDR1 SNHLY and CDR2 FYNGKV come from the germline V gene (reference sequence). The CDR3 loop spans 15 amino acids. The J segment lost 7 bases and the V segment lost 4 bases, leaving 5 bases of the junction unmatched. The sequenced CDR3 bases are TGTGCCAGCAGCTCGGACTGGGGGGGCGCGAACACCCAGTAC. It specifies CASSSDWGGANTQY. The entire CDR3 protein reads CASSSDWGGANTQYF.

A few counts support this clone. Gene names denote mouse genes. Sequencing ends 1 residue short of the CDR3 end; the germline J gene provides the rest. The chain couples TRBV2 to TRBJ2-7; 8 bases align to TRBD2. Germline lookup yields CDR1 LGHNA and CDR2 YSYQKL. This CDR3 comprises 14 residues. J lost 7 bases, V lost 3 bases, and 8 bases had no gene match. CDR3 bases read: TGTGCCAGCAGCCACGACTGGGGCCTTCGAGAACAGTAC. As protein: CASSHDWGLREQY. The whole CDR3 protein reads CASSHDWGLREQYF.

Concerning this clone itself: Gene names denote mouse genes. Read data end 1 residue before the CDR3 end; the end is taken from the germline J gene. The chain links TRBV13-2 to TRBJ2-5; D perhaps matches TRBD1 (5 bases). In germline, CDR1 is NNHNN, CDR2 SYGAGS (reference sequence). The CDR3 covers 12 residues. Deletions cut 3 bases from V and 4 bases from J, with 6 bases between. CDR3 amino acids: CASGGTKDTQYF. CDR3 bases read: TGTGCCAGCGGTGGGACAAAAGACACCCAGTAC.

This clone was recorded only once. Genes and germline are mouse. The read finishes 1 residue shy of the CDR3 end, and the germline J gene is used to complete it. This chain uses TRBV4 with TRBJ2-5; 9 bases are a match to TRBD2. The junction had 5 bases not matched to a gene; V was cut back by 4 bases and J by 3 bases. Germline CDR1 is LGHDT and CDR2 is YNNKQL (reference sequence). The CDR3 runs 15 residues. This CDR3 is CASSSSLGGQDTQYF. The CDR3 DNA, read in part, is TGTGCCAGCAGCTCTTCACTGGGGGGTCAAGACACCCAGTAC. Combining the CDR3 with reference TRBV4 and TRBJ2-5 gives the whole variable domain ETAVFQTPNYHVTQVGNEVSFNCKQTLGHDTMYWYKQDSKKLLKIMFSYNNKQLIVNETVPRRFSPQSSDKAHLNLRIKSVEPEDSAVYLCASSSSLGGQDTQYFGPGTRLLVL.

As concerns this clone: Gene names and germline match the mouse. The DNA ends 1 residue before the CDR3 does, and the rest of the CDR3 is filled in from the germline J gene. The chain links TRBV12-1 to TRBJ1-6, with 9 bases matching TRBD1. TRBJ1-6 is an open reading frame, and its role is uncertain. The CDR3 is made up of 17 amino acids. The germline CDR1 and CDR2 sequences are SGHSN and HYEKVE. The V segment lost 0 bases and the J segment 3 bases; nucleotides outside the gene matches: 5. Partial CDR3 DNA: TGTGCCAGCTCTCTCGTCCGGGACAGGGTCTATAATTCGCCCCTCTAC. Protein product: CASSLVRDRVYNSPLY. The entire CDR3 protein reads CASSLVRDRVYNSPLYF.

In regard to this clone: Each gene name is a mouse one. The read is 1 residue too short to cover the CDR3 end, so that end is filled in from the germline J gene. V gene TRBV26 combines with J gene TRBJ1-1, with D hard to call. V was trimmed by 2 bases and J by 6 bases, leaving 4 bases between them. The germline V gene has CDR1 KGHPV and CDR2 FQNQEV (reference sequence). This CDR3 is built from 11 residues. The sequenced part of the CDR3 DNA is TGTGCCAGCAGTCTGACATCAGAAGTCTTC. Encoded protein: CASSLTSEVF. The whole CDR3 is CASSLTSEVFF.

This clone has more than one count but fewer than ten. Mouse gene names and germline throughout. The observed sequence ends 1 residue before the CDR3 terminus, with the missing tail filled in from the germline J gene. The same CDR3 is also encoded by other DNA sequences in this sample. The chain links TRBV5 to TRBJ1-3; D remains unclear. The V end lost 0 bases, the J end lost 0 bases, and 6 bases lay between the germline ends. This CDR3 region has 15 residues. The V gene's germline CDR1 is LGHNA and CDR2 YNLKQL (reference sequence). The CDR3 loop reads CASSQDGVSGNTLYF. CDR3 DNA (partial): TGTGCCAGCAGCCAAGACGGGGTTTCTGGAAATACGCTCTAT.

Concerning this clone itself: Gene labels here are mouse ones. Read data end 1 residue before the CDR3 end; the end is taken from the germline J gene. V gene TRBV2 combines with J gene TRBJ1-2; no clear D gene. Trimming pared 2 bases from V and 0 bases from J, leaving 4 bases between. Germline assignment: CDR1 LGHNA and CDR2 YSYQKL. The CDR3 loop spans 13 amino acids. The sequenced part of the CDR3 DNA is TGTGCCAGCAGCCAAACAGCAAACTCCGACTACACC. Translating gives CASSQTANSDYT. The full CDR3 reads CASSQTANSDYTF.

With regard to this clone: Any gene name here is a mouse gene name. Read sequence stops 1 residue before the CDR3 end, and the germline J gene provides the missing end. This rearrangement joins TRBV19 to TRBJ2-7, with 9 bases aligning to TRBD2. The CDR3 sequence is 14 residues long. Germline V CDR1 and CDR2: FNHDT, SITEND (reference sequence). V was pared by 2 bases and J by 3 bases, with 3 bases of the junction left unmatched. The sequenced CDR3 bases are TGTGCCAGCAGTATTGACTGGGGGCTCTATGAACAGTAC. This encodes CASSIDWGLYEQY. The complete CDR3 sequence is CASSIDWGLYEQYF.

Regarding this clone: Mouse gene names apply. CDR3 region: CASSGTGERLFF. Partial CDR3 DNA: TGTGCAAGCAGCGGGACCGGGGAAAGATTATTT. J is TRBJ1-4 and V is TRBV16, with a possible D match to TRBD1 (5 bases). Read sequence stops 1 residue before the CDR3 end, and the germline J gene provides the missing end. V shed 5 bases and J shed 8 bases, with 9 bases lying between them. Germline CDR1 and CDR2: SGHSA and FRNQAP. CDR3 size: 12 residues. Drawing the rest from reference TRBV16 and TRBJ1-4, the complete variable domain is NAGVIQTPRHKVTGKGQEATLWCEPISGHSAVFWYRQTIVQGLEFLTYFRNQAPIDDSGMPKERFSAQMPNQSHSTLKIQSTQPQDSAVYLCASSGTGERLFFGHGTKLSVL.

This clone was seen only once. The listed genes are named as in mouse. The CDR3 goes on 1 residue after the read ends, and that part is filled in from the germline J gene. The chain links TRBV26 to TRBJ2-5; the match to TRBD2 covers 8 bases. The CDR3 loop spans 15 amino acids. Germline CDR1 is KGHPV and CDR2 is FQNQEV (reference sequence). The J segment lost 1 base and the V segment lost 2 bases, leaving 2 bases of the junction unmatched. The CDR3 bases that were read are TGTGCCAGCAGTCTGGTGGGGGGGTACCAAGACACCCAGTAC. This gives the protein CASSLVGGYQDTQY. The whole CDR3 protein reads CASSLVGGYQDTQYF.

Relative to its sample, this clone is hyperexpanded (1% or more). Mouse gene names and germline throughout. The read gets to within 1 residue of the CDR3 end, and the germline J gene fills in the rest. The chain carries TRBV19 and TRBJ1-4; weak D call: TRBD1 (5 bases). The CDR3 covers 12 residues. Germline V lookup: CDR1 FNHDT, CDR2 SITEND (reference sequence). With 3 bases removed from V and 5 bases from J, the gap between germline ends came to 5 bases. The CDR3 DNA, read in part, is TGTGCCAGCAGTACAGGGAACGAAAGATTATTT. This codes for CASSTGNERLF. The whole CDR3 reads CASSTGNERLFF. The full variable domain, with the rest looked up from reference TRBV19 and TRBJ1-4, is GGIITQTPKFLIGQEGQKLTLKCQQNFNHDTMYWYRQDSGKGLRLIYYSITENDLQKGDLSEGYDASREKKSSFSLTVTSAQKNEMAVFLCASSTGNERLFFGHGTKLSVL.

Regarding this clone: The gene names here belong to mouse. The observed sequence ends 1 residue before the CDR3 terminus, with the missing tail filled in from the germline J gene. The V gene is TRBV16, the J gene TRBJ2-5, with no clear D. Germline CDR1 is SGHSA and CDR2 is FRNQAP. V shed 0 bases and J shed 6 bases, with 1 base lying between them. The CDR3 covers 11 residues. The CDR3 is CASSLDDTQYF. The DNA read from the CDR3 is TGTGCAAGCAGCTTAGATGACACCCAGTAC.